A selection of T cell receptor beta chains follows, all from one sample in a study of blood T cell repertoires in COVID-19. Assay: immunoSEQ multiplex PCR; the TCRdb copy retains only in-frame clones and omits some. The sample has approximately 220,000 clones; around 86% are singletons. The material sequenced was peripheral blood. Receptors were obtained from a man aged 50-60 years with acute or convalescent COVID-19. Each CDR3 is given with its conserved first and last residue. The D gene is left open where the match is weak. Only some rows state a clone size, as once, few, many or a class for expanded clones.

D gene	clone size	J gene	V gene	CDR3 DNA	CDR3 protein
-	-	TRBJ2-7	TRBV27	TGTGCCAGTACAACACCGGGACTCCCTTACGAGCAGTACTTC	CASTTPGLPYEQYF
TRBD1	-	TRBJ1-2	TRBV6-5	TGTGCCAGCAGTTACAGGGGGCCTGGGTTCAACTATGGCTACACCTTC	CASSYRGPGFNYGYTF
-	-	TRBJ1-1	TRBV7-3	TGTGCCAGCAGCTCAGATGGGGGAGGCGAAGCTTTCTTT	CASSSDGGGEAFF
TRBD2	-	TRBJ2-1	TRBV4-2	TGTGCCAGCAGCCTAGCGGGGGGCAATGAGCAGTTCTTC	CASSLAGGNEQFF
TRBD2	-	TRBJ2-7	TRBV6-4	TGTGCCAGCAAGCCGGGACTAGCGGATTTCTACGAGCAGTACTTC	CASKPGLADFYEQYF
-	-	TRBJ1-4	TRBV6-5	TGTGCCAGCAGTTACTCGAGAGGGGGTGGCGAAAAACTGTTTTTT	CASSYSRGGGEKLFF
-	-	TRBJ1-1	TRBV14	TGTGCCAGCAGCCAAGAAACAGTCAACACTGAAGCTTTCTTT	CASSQETVNTEAFF
-	once	TRBJ1-2	TRBV3-1/TRBV3-2	TGTGCCAGCAGCCAAGGATCGGCCCGGGGAACCTATGGCTACACCTTC	CASSQGSARGTYGYTF
-	-	TRBJ1-1	TRBV6-6	TGTGCCAGCAGCCTCCGGGACACTAGGTCTGAAGCTTTCTTT	CASSLRDTRSEAFF
TRBD1	-	TRBJ1-5	TRBV6-5	TGTGCCAGCAGGAGGGACAGGGGGGGCAATCAGCCCCAGCATTTT	CASRRDRGGNQPQHF
-	once	TRBJ1-6	TRBV10-1	TGCGCCAGCAGTGAGCACACCCCGGTACAGGGTGACAATTCACCCCTCCACTTT	CASSEHTPVQGDNSPLHF
TRBD1	-	TRBJ1-1	TRBV6-5	TGTGCCGGGGACAGGGGACAGAACACTGAAGCTTTCTTT	CAGDRGQNTEAFF
TRBD1	few	TRBJ1-2	TRBV13	TGTGCCAGCAGCTTAGAGGGGGCAGGAGGCTACACCTTC	CASSLEGAGGYTF
TRBD2	-	TRBJ2-2	TRBV5-1	TGCGCCAGCAGCTTGGTTCTAGCGGGGGACACCGGGGAGCTGTTTTTT	CASSLVLAGDTGELFF
-	-	TRBJ2-3	TRBV11-3	TGTGCCAGCAGCTTACATAGCGGACGCACAGATACGCAGTATTTT	CASSLHSGRTDTQYF
TRBD1	-	TRBJ2-1	TRBV6-5	TGTGCCAGCAGTTACTTCCCGGGACAGGGGTACAATGAGCAGTTCTTC	CASSYFPGQGYNEQFF
-	few	TRBJ1-1	TRBV5-4	TGTGCCAGCAGCTTGGTATTGGGGGAGGCGAGGACTGAAGCTTTCTTT	CASSLVLGEARTEAFF
TRBD1	-	TRBJ1-2	TRBV2	TGTGCCACCGACAGGGTGGATGGCTACACCTTC	CATDRVDGYTF
-	-	TRBJ1-5	TRBV6-5	TGTGCCAGCAGTTACTCCAGGGGTAACAATCAGCCCCAGCATTTT	CASSYSRGNNQPQHF
-	-	TRBJ2-5	TRBV6-5	TGTGCCAGCAGTTACTCGAACCAGGTCGGCGAGACCCAGTACTTC	CASSYSNQVGETQYF
-	-	TRBJ1-5	TRBV10-2	TGCGCCAGCAGTTACGGGTACAATCAGCCCCAGCATTTT	CASSYGYNQPQHF
TRBD1	-	TRBJ1-4	TRBV6-2/TRBV6-3	TGTGCCAGCAGCTTGGGGACAGGGGGTGCTAATGAAAAACTGTTTTTT	CASSLGTGGANEKLFF
TRBD1	-	TRBJ2-1	TRBV19	TGTGCCAGTAGTAGGGACAGGGGCTCCTACAATGAGCAGTTCTTC	CASSRDRGSYNEQFF
-	-	TRBJ1-5	TRBV19	TGTGCCAGTAGTATAGGGCAACAGTTTGGTAATCAGCCCCAGCATTTT	CASSIGQQFGNQPQHF
-	-	TRBJ1-4	TRBV5-5	TGTGCCAGCAAACTGGGGCCGAATGAAAAACTGTTTTTT	CASKLGPNEKLFF
-	-	TRBJ1-6	TRBV5-1	TGCGCCAGCAGCTCCGGACAGACCTCCTATAATTCACCCCTCCACTTT	CASSSGQTSYNSPLHF
-	-	TRBJ1-1	TRBV11-3	TGTGCCAGCAGCTTTCGGGAGTGGACTGAAGCTTTCTTT	CASSFREWTEAFF
-	once	TRBJ2-2	TRBV11-3	TGTGCCAGCAGCTTATCGGTCGGGGAGCTGTTTTTT	CASSLSVGELFF
-	-	TRBJ2-4	TRBV10-1	TGCGCCAGCAGTGAAGGGGGTGACAAAAACATTCAGTACTTC	CASSEGGDKNIQYF
-	-	TRBJ1-5	TRBV27	TGTGCCAGCAGTTTATCGTCAGGGGGCAATCAGCCCCAGCATTTT	CASSLSSGGNQPQHF
-	-	TRBJ2-1	TRBV5-1	TGCGCCAGCAGCTTAATTAGCTCCGAGCAGTTCTTC	CASSLISSEQFF
-	-	TRBJ1-2	TRBV6-5	TGTGCCAGCAGTTACGGGCACCGGGGGAGGTATGGCTACACCTTC	CASSYGHRGRYGYTF
-	-	TRBJ1-3	TRBV2	TGTGCCAGCAGTGAACGGGGAAACACCATATATTTT	CASSERGNTIYF
TRBD2	-	TRBJ2-5	TRBV9	TGTGCCAGCAGCGCCGAGGTAGCGGGGCTAGAGACCCAGTACTTC	CASSAEVAGLETQYF
-	once	TRBJ1-1	TRBV10-1	TGCGCCAGCAGTGAGTCGATACACCTCAACACTGAAGCTTTCTTT	CASSESIHLNTEAFF
-	-	TRBJ1-4	TRBV12-3/TRBV12-4	TGTGCCAGCAGGCGGGCTGAGGGTGAAAAACTGTTTTTT	CASRRAEGEKLFF
-	-	TRBJ1-4	TRBV7-9	TGTGCCAGCAGCCCATACCCCCCCCGGGGGGAAAAACTGTTTTTT	CASSPYPPRGEKLFF
-	few	TRBJ1-6	TRBV30	TGTGCCTGGAGTCCCAACTCCTATAATTCACCCCTCCACTTT	CAWSPNSYNSPLHF
TRBD1	-	TRBJ1-1	TRBV7-2	TGTGCCAGCAGGCGGGGGAGGACAGGGACTGAAGCTTTCTTT	CASRRGRTGTEAFF
-	-	TRBJ2-5	TRBV7-3	TGTGCCAGCAGCTCACAGGGTGGACAAGAGACCCAGTACTTC	CASSSQGGQETQYF
TRBD2	-	TRBJ2-5	TRBV2	TGTGCCAGCAGTCCTCCGGGGCGGGGGGCCCAAGAGACCCAGTACTTC	CASSPPGRGAQETQYF
-	-	TRBJ1-5	TRBV6-6	TGTGCCAGCAGCGCAACAGTAAGCAATCAGCCCCAGCATTTT	CASSATVSNQPQHF
TRBD1	-	TRBJ1-2	TRBV19	TGTGCCAGTAGTACAGGGGGCAACTATGGCTACACCTTC	CASSTGGNYGYTF
TRBD1	-	TRBJ1-1	TRBV6-2/TRBV6-3	TGTGCCAGCAGTTACGACAGGGTGGACACTGAAGCTTTCTTT	CASSYDRVDTEAFF
TRBD2	-	TRBJ2-3	TRBV2	TGTGCCAGCAGCTTGACTAGCGGGAGCACAGATACGCAGTATTTT	CASSLTSGSTDTQYF
-	once	TRBJ1-1	TRBV27	TGTGCCAGCAGTGTACAGGGTACGAACACTGAAGCTTTCTTT	CASSVQGTNTEAFF
-	-	TRBJ1-6	TRBV11-3	TGTGCCAGCAGCTTGGGGCCTCCTCCGGATTCACCCCTCCACTTT	CASSLGPPPDSPLHF
TRBD1	once	TRBJ1-1	TRBV10-2	TGCGCCAGTGCGGGACAGGGGAACACTGAAGCTTTCTTT	CASAGQGNTEAFF
TRBD1	few	TRBJ1-6	TRBV6-5	TGTGCCAGCAGGGGACAGGCTAATTCACCCCTCCACTTT	CASRGQANSPLHF
TRBD2	-	TRBJ2-5	TRBV9	TGTGCCAGCAGCGTAGATCGGGGGACTAGCGTACAAGAGACCCAGTACTTC	CASSVDRGTSVQETQYF
-	-	TRBJ1-1	TRBV9	TGTGCCAGCAGCGTAGTTGGGGCTAACACTGAAGCTTTCTTT	CASSVVGANTEAFF
-	-	TRBJ2-5	TRBV21-1	TGTGCCAGCAGCACGTATAGCGGGGGGGCCCGGGAGACCCAGTACTTC	CASSTYSGGARETQYF
TRBD1	-	TRBJ1-6	TRBV30	TGTGCCTGGAGCGGTGCAGGGACAGGGGTGAATTCACCCCTCCACTTT	CAWSGAGTGVNSPLHF
-	-	TRBJ2-5	TRBV9	TGTGCCAGCAGCGTAGCAGGACAGGGAGGGGGGACCCAGTACTTC	CASSVAGQGGGTQYF
-	-	TRBJ2-7	TRBV20-1	TGCAGTGCTAGTAGGGGATCCTACGAGCAGTACTTC	CSASRGSYEQYF